Below, 2 T cell receptor beta chains from the same sample are listed, as sequenced in a study of T cell responses to AZD1222 COVID-19 vaccine (dated by TCRdb to about 2021). Libraries were constructed by the immunoSEQ multiplex PCR assay. Sourced from immuneACCESS, this table was stored by TCRdb with only in-frame sequences that have V and J called. A share of the clones is absent; for the studies checked, an unresolved V gene accounts for under half, and the remainder has no known explanation. The sample records 100,000 to 140,000 clones, around 90% of which are singletons. The ten largest account for approximately 7% of the sample. According to the study, the label for this sample's time point signals: baseline before first vaccination. The source was peripheral blood, collected on day 0 of AZD1222 vaccination. Every receptor here comes from an adult in good health.

V and J are TRBV5-1 and TRBJ2-7; perhaps TRBD2 as D (6 bases). V was clipped by 9 bases and J by 0 bases, with 16 bases between them. The CDR3 contains 14 residues. CDR1 SGHRS and CDR2 YFSETQ come from the germline V gene. The CDR3 is CATRGGPSSYEQYF. Written as DNA, the CDR3 is TGCGCCACGAGGGGAGGTCCGAGCTCCTACGAGCAGTACTTC.

V is TRBV23-1 and J is TRBJ2-7, with a tentative D call TRBD2 (5 bases). TRBV23-1 is given ORF status, its function remaining uncertain. V gave up 2 bases and J gave up 0 bases, with 14 bases separating them. The CDR3 spans 16 residues. CDR3 in amino acids: CASSQEAGRTSYEQYF. The CDR3 nucleotides read TGCGCCAGCAGTCAAGAGGCGGGCAGGACCTCCTACGAGCAGTACTTC.